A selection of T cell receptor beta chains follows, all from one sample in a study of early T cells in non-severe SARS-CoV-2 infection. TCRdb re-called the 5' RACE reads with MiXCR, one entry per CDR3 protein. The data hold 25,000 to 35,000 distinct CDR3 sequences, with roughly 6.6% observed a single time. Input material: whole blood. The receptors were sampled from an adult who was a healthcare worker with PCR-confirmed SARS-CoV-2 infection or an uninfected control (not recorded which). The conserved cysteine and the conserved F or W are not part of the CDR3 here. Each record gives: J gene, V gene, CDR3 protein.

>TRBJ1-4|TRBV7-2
ASRIGTGSREKLF
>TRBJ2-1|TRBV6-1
ASNPTSGSYNEQF
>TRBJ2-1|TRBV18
ASSPGAHNEQF
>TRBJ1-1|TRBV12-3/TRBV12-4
ASSLALRNTEAF
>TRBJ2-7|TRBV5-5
ASSPGVHEQY
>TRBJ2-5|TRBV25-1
ASSEYNREGETQY
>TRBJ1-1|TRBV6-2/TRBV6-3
ASSYSGGSTEAF
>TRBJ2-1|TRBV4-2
ASSQDMERQSYNEQF
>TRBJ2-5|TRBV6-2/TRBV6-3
ASSDRSQGTQY
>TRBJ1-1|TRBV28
ASSPPGLGTEAF
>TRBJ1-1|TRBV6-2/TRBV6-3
ASSYSTGREAF
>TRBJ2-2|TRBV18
ASSPDSPRNTGELF
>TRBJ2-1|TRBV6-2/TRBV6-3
ASRSGRGDNEQF
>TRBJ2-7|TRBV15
ATSLDRGRSYEQY
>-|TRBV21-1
ASRSTGDLHEQF
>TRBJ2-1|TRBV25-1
ASSEADWGNEQF
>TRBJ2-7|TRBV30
AWSGAGVGEQY
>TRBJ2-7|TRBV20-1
SARDGAGGNSYEQY
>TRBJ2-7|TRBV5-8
ASSPQLADTFNEQY
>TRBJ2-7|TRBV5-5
ASSLEWALDPYEQY
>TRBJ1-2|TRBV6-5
ASRALANYGYT
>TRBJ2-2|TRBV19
ASSIGTANTGELF
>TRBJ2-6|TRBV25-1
ASSVSGANVLT
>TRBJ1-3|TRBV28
ASSLVGQGNTIY
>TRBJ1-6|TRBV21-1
ASSKERRGQHISSYNSPLH
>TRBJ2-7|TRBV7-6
ASSPLETYEQY
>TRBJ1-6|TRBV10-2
ASSPDRNSPLH
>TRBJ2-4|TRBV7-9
ASSRLLGTGLNIQY
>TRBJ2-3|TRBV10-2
ATWGSVGTDTQY
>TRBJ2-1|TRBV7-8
ASSARDSLIYNEQF